The T cell receptor beta chain under discussion was sequenced for a study of shared clonotypes between healthy human individuals. Study in general: CD4 naive cells filled three plates per donor, CD4 memory three, CD8 naive two and CD8 memory one.

Trimming removed 2 bases at V and 1 base at J, with 7 bases between. CDR3 size: 14 residues. Germline-derived CDR1 and CDR2 are MNHEY and SMNVEV (reference sequence). TCRdb keeps only in-frame clones here, not all; method: immunoSEQ multiplex PCR. The table records around 2.1 million clones, 90% to 95% of them present only once. Terminally differentiated effector memory CD45RA+ cells were excluded from the naive CD8 cells, which were CD45RO-negative and positively selected for CCR7. The sequenced material came from naive CD8+ T cells from PBMCs. The chain links TRBV27 to TRBJ2-3; D not resolved. This sequence was found in a man aged 18 to 29 in good health. Some clones in this sample may be carry-over from other donors' samples. The CDR3 nucleotides read TGTGCCAGCAGTTTAACCTGGGGCACAGATACGCAGTATTTT. It yields the protein CASSLTWGTDTQYF.